The TCR beta chain under discussion was sequenced for a study of cytomegalovirus exposure and HLA in healthy donors. The study ran its PCR with 60 Vbeta and 13 Jbeta primers. Profiling relied on immunoSEQ multiplex PCR, and the TCRdb table lists in-frame clones only, not all of them. The table has 150,000 to 180,000 clones, approximately 75% seen once; the top ten hold approximately 2.6%. Comment on this clone: The antigen is undetermined.

Study conclusions and caveats: It was approximately 170 TCR beta chains that were listed as cytomegalovirus-associated.

With V trimmed by 9 bases and J by 2 bases, 10 bases remained unmatched. The CDR3 runs 15 residues. CDR1 and CDR2 (germline): LNHDA, SQIVND (reference sequence). Sequencing input: PBMCs. The receptor was derived from a man younger than 30 in good health and CMV-seronegative. The chain uses TRBV19 and TRBJ1-3, with 7 positions matching TRBD1. CDR3 in DNA: TGTGCCAGCAACGGTAAGGGGGCGGCTGGAAACACCATATATTTT. It is translated as CASNGKGAAGNTIYF.